What follows are 14 T cell receptor beta chains derived from one specimen sequenced in a study of cytomegalovirus exposure and HLA in healthy donors (dated by TCRdb to the late 2010s). The library was produced with the immunoSEQ multiplex PCR assay. The multiplex PCR relied on a mix of 60 forward primers for TCR Vbeta segments and 13 reverse primers for TCR Jbeta segments. Held by TCRdb, this immuneACCESS table contains in-frame sequences only and omits some clones. Under half of the omission traces to an unresolved V gene where checked; the cause of the rest is unknown. The table for this sample records 130,000 or so clones. The ten top clones hold around 1.5% of the sample. Sequenced material: PBMCs. These receptors were obtained from a woman between 35 and 50 years old in good health and CMV-seronegative.

The chain carries TRBV7-2 and TRBJ2-3; D is unclear. The length of the CDR3 is 12 residues. V lost 7 bases to trimming and J lost 3 bases, with 8 bases between them. Germline loops: CDR1 SGHTA, CDR2 FQGNSA. In DNA form, the CDR3 reads TGTGCCAGCACGCTAGTTACAGATACGCAGTATTTT. This gives the protein CASTLVTDTQYF. The whole variable domain, remainder taken from reference TRBV7-2 and TRBJ2-3, is GAGVSQSPSNKVTEKGKDVELRCDPISGHTALYWYRQSLGQGLEFLIYFQGNSAPDKSGLPSDRFSAERTGGSVSTLTIQRTQQEDSAVYLCASTLVTDTQYFGPGTRLTVL.

The chain has TRBV7-8 and TRBJ2-1; TRBD1 agrees at 9 bases. V lost 1 base and J lost 6; bases outside the gene matches: 4. This CDR3 contains 15 residues. Looked up from germline, CDR1 is SGHVS and CDR2 is FQNEAQ. CDR3 DNA: TGTGCCAGCAGCTTAGGCGGGACAGGGTTCAATGAGCAGTTCTTC. It is translated as CASSLGGTGFNEQFF.

As DNA, the CDR3 is TGTGCCAGCAGCTTGACAGCTTCCTCTGGAAACACCATATATTTT. It codes for CASSLTASSGNTIYF. This chain uses TRBV7-9 with TRBJ1-3; D is possibly TRBD1 (5 bases). Germline loops: CDR1 SEHNR, CDR2 FQNEAQ (reference sequence). V was shortened by 3 bases and J by 0 bases, with 9 bases between the two germline ends. There are 15 residues in the CDR3.

The chain links TRBV7-9 to TRBJ1-1; D gene ambiguous. CDR1 and CDR2 (germline): SEHNR, FQNEAQ (reference sequence). The V end lost 2 bases, the J end lost 10 bases, and 11 bases lay between the germline ends. The CDR3 is 12 amino acids. For the CDR3, the DNA is TGTGCCAGCAGCTTATCGGGAGGACGAGCTTTCTTT. Translation: CASSLSGGRAFF.

V gene TRBV10-3 combines with J gene TRBJ1-6; unclear D gene. Per germline, CDR1 ENHRY and CDR2 SYGVKD. V was cut by 2 bases and J by 0 bases, with 8 bases left in between. The CDR3 consists of 16 residues. The CDR3 DNA reads TGTGCCATCAGTGAGCCCCTCGGCTCCTATAATTCACCCCTCCACTTT. It encodes CAISEPLGSYNSPLHF.

The CDR3 coding sequence is TGTGCCAGCAGCCCTCTCTCGACTAGCGGGGGGGAAGCCTACAATGAGCAGTTCTTC. Translating it yields CASSPLSTSGGEAYNEQFF. This chain links TRBV4-2 with TRBJ2-1, with 14 bases aligning to TRBD2. Germline V gene lookup returns CDR1 LGHNA and CDR2 YNFKEQ. The ends lost 4 bases at V and 2 bases at J; junction bases unmatched: 10. The CDR3 loop spans 19 amino acids.

CDR3 in amino acids: CASRLTRGDNEKLFF. CDR3 bases: TGTGCCAGCAGACTTACCAGGGGGGATAATGAAAAACTGTTTTTT. The chain carries TRBV2 and TRBJ1-4; TRBD1 aligns across 7 bases. CDR1 and CDR2 (germline): SNHLY, FYNNEI. V trimming: 6 bases; J trimming: 4 bases; junction bases outside the gene matches: 8. This CDR3 region has 15 residues.

The chain's CDR3 is CASSLDKTARGGNQPQHF. CDR3 sequence (DNA): TGTGCCAGCAGCTTAGATAAGACAGCCCGGGGGGGCAATCAGCCCCAGCATTTT. The rearrangement joins TRBV11-3 to TRBJ1-5; D possibly corresponds to TRBD1 (5 bases). Trimming removed 0 bases at V and 2 bases at J, with 17 bases between. Germline V lookup: CDR1 SGHNT, CDR2 YENEEA. The CDR3 totals 18 residues.

The CDR3 here is CASSLRVSRADTGELFF. In DNA form, the CDR3 reads TGTGCCAGCAGCTTAAGGGTTAGCAGGGCGGATACCGGGGAGCTGTTTTTT. V and J are TRBV7-3 and TRBJ2-2; tentatively, D is TRBD1 (5 bases). From germline, CDR1 is SGHTA and CDR2 FQGTGA. V lost 1 base, J lost 5 bases, and 17 bases lay in between. The CDR3 length is 17 residues.

This chain connects TRBV5-5 to TRBJ1-1, with D tentatively TRBD1 (6 bases). The CDR3 runs 18 residues. The V gene lost 0 bases and the J gene lost 2 bases, with 20 bases spanning the gap. CDR1 is SGHKS, CDR2 YYEKEE, per germline (reference sequence). CDR3 sequence reads: CASSLEQGLMIRNTEAFF. The DNA for the CDR3 is TGTGCCAGCAGCTTGGAACAGGGATTAATGATTAGAAACACTGAAGCTTTCTTT.

The rearrangement joins TRBV18 to TRBJ2-7; 7 bases map to TRBD1. Unmatched junction bases numbered 8, after V lost 6 bases and J lost 3 bases. Germline V gene data show CDR1 as KGHSH and CDR2 as LQKENI. The CDR3 contains 14 residues. CDR3 residues: CASSPGTAIYEQYF. The CDR3 DNA sequence: TGTGCCAGCTCTCCCGGGACAGCGATCTACGAGCAGTACTTC.

The chain carries TRBV11-3 and TRBJ2-1; 9 positions match TRBD1. The CDR3 spans 14 residues. V dropped 5 bases and J dropped 7; count of bases not matched to a gene: 6. Germline loops: CDR1 SGHNT, CDR2 YENEEA. As DNA, the CDR3 is TGTGCCAGCAGCGTAATGGGACAGGGAAATGAGCAGTTCTTC. Amino acid sequence: CASSVMGQGNEQFF.

The chain joins TRBV18 to TRBJ2-3; D is perhaps TRBD1 (5 bases). Germline V gene data show CDR1 as KGHSH and CDR2 as LQKENI. The CDR3 has 13 residues. Trimming shortened V by 4 bases and J by 1 base, and 6 bases separated the two germline ends. The chain's CDR3 is CASSLQGTDTQYF. The CDR3 region has the DNA TGTGCCAGCTCACTACAGGGCACAGATACGCAGTATTTT.

The chain is built from TRBV29-1 and TRBJ2-3; TRBD1 might be the D (5 bases). CDR1 is SQVTM, CDR2 ANQGSEA, per germline. This CDR3 is built from 12 residues. V dropped 3 bases and J dropped 3 bases, with 7 bases sitting between them. The CDR3 DNA reads TGCAGCGTTGACTCAGGGACAGATACGCAGTATTTT. This encodes CSVDSGTDTQYF.